This passage covers 5 T cell receptor beta chains from one sample sequenced in a study of blood T cell repertoires in COVID-19. Method: immunoSEQ multiplex PCR; TCRdb's copy keeps in-frame clones and lacks some. Of roughly 100,000 clones detected, roughly 87% appear once; the ten largest clones hold 6% to 6.5%. The sequencing sample was made of peripheral blood. Receptors were obtained from a human donor in a cohort sampled during active COVID-19.

The chain couples TRBV5-1 to TRBJ2-5, with 16 bases fitting TRBD2. CDR3 length: 17 residues. CDR1 SGHRS and CDR2 YFSETQ come from the germline V gene. The J segment lost 4 bases and the V segment lost 0 bases, leaving 3 bases of the junction unmatched. The CDR3 DNA follows: TGCGCCAGCAGCTTGGAAGGGACTAGCGGGAGGGGAGAGACCCAGTACTTC. Translated, it gives CASSLEGTSGRGETQYF. Full variable domain (remainder filled in from reference TRBV5-1 and TRBJ2-5): KAGVTQTPRYLIKTRGQQVTLSCSPISGHRSVSWYQQTPGQGLQFLFEYFSETQRNKGNFPGRFSGRQFSNSRSEMNVSTLELGDSALYLCASSLEGTSGRGETQYFGPGTRLLVL.

The rearrangement joins TRBV11-3 to TRBJ2-1, with D possibly being TRBD1 (5 bases). The CDR3 has 16 residues. CDR1 SGHNT and CDR2 YENEEA come from the germline V gene. The ends were cut back, 5 bases at V and 0 bases at J, with 14 bases in the middle. Here the CDR3 reads CASSRVGPSSYNEQFF. The CDR3 DNA reads as TGTGCCAGCAGCCGAGTGGGGCCTTCCTCCTACAATGAGCAGTTCTTC.

The chain has TRBV19 and TRBJ2-5, with D unresolved. The CDR3 consists of 14 residues. Looked up from germline, CDR1 is LNHDA and CDR2 is SQIVND (reference sequence). V was shortened by 0 bases and J by 7 bases, with 12 bases between the two germline ends. As DNA, the CDR3 is TGTGCCAGTAGTATAGATGGGCCATTAGGGACCCAGTACTTC. Protein sequence: CASSIDGPLGTQYF.

The J gene is TRBJ2-1, the V gene TRBV7-7; D possibly corresponds to TRBD1 (6 bases). Looked up from germline, CDR1 is SSHAT and CDR2 is FNYEAQ (reference sequence). The CDR3 spans 16 residues. Between the trimmed V and J ends, which lost 4 bases and 6 bases, there was a span of 19 bases. The CDR3: CASSSRGRGRGNEQFF. CDR3 nucleotides: TGTGCCAGCAGCTCGAGGGGCAGGGGAAGGGGCAATGAGCAGTTCTTC.

This sequence joins TRBV18 and TRBJ2-7; no clear D. The V gene's germline CDR1 is KGHSH and CDR2 LQKENI. The germline V and J ends were trimmed by 2 bases and 0 bases, with 8 bases remaining between them. This CDR3 is 14 amino acids long. This CDR3 reads CASSPSASSYEQYF. As DNA, the CDR3 is TGTGCCAGCTCACCATCGGCTAGCTCCTACGAGCAGTACTTC. Supplemented by reference TRBV18 and TRBJ2-7, the full variable domain reads NAGVMQNPRHLVRRRGQEARLRCSPMKGHSHVYWYRQLPEEGLKFMVYLQKENIIDESGMPKERFSAEFPKEGPSILRIQQVVRGDSAAYFCASSPSASSYEQYFGPGTRLTVT.